The 3 T cell receptor beta chains below come from one sample, sequenced in a study of shared clonotypes between healthy human individuals. Sequencing used immunoSEQ multiplex PCR; TCRdb keeps in-frame clones, though not all of them. The repertoire holds about 980,000 clones, over 75% seen once, with nearly 1.5% in the top ten. The sample taken for sequencing was memory CD4+ T cells sorted from blood. Subset described: CD45RA-negative fraction. Receptor source: a young man in good health.

This chain uses TRBV2 with TRBJ1-5, with D uncertain. The CDR3 contains 14 residues. V lost 7 bases to trimming and J lost 0 bases, with 10 bases between them. Germline CDR1 and CDR2: SNHLY and FYNNEI. The CDR3 coding sequence is TGTGCCAGCACTTCCCTTGGTAGCAATCAGCCCCAGCATTTT. Amino acids: CASTSLGSNQPQHF.

The chain couples TRBV7-2 to TRBJ1-3; D is possibly TRBD1 (6 bases). The V gene's germline CDR1 is SGHTA and CDR2 FQGNSA. There are 15 residues in the CDR3. V shed 4 bases and J shed 4 bases, with 14 bases lying between them. CDR3 sequence: CASSSSLGAGNTIYF. In nucleotides, the CDR3 is TGTGCCAGCAGCTCTTCTTTGGGGGCCGGAAACACCATATATTTT.

The chain is built from TRBV6-5 and TRBJ2-5; the match to TRBD2 covers 10 bases. With 0 bases clipped from V and 1 base from J, the junction kept 2 bases outside the gene matches. This CDR3 is 16 amino acids long. Germline CDR1 and CDR2: MNHEY and SVGAGI. The DNA for the CDR3 is TGTGCCAGCAGTTACTCGGTAGCGGGAGGCCAAGAGACCCAGTACTTC. Translating it yields CASSYSVAGGQETQYF.